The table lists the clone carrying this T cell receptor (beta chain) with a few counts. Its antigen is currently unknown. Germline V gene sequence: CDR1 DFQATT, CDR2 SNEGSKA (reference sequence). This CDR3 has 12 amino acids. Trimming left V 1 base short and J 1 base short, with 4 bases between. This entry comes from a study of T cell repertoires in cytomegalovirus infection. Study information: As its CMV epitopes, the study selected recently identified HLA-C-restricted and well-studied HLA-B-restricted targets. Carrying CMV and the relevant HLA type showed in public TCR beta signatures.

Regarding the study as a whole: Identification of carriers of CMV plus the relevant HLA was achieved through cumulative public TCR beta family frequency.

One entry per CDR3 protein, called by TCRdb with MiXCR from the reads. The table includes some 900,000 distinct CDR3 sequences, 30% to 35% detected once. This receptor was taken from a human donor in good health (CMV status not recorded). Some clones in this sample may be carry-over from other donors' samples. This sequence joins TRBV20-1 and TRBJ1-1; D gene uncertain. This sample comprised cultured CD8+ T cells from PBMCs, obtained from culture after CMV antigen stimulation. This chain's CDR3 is CSARAPNTEAFF. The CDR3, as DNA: TGCAGTGCTAGAGCCCCGAACACTGAAGCTTTCTTT.